What follows describes a single T cell receptor (beta chain). Its target is unknown. Germline V gives CDR1 SEHNR, CDR2 FQNEAQ (reference sequence). V lost 5 bases to trimming and J lost 5 bases, with 13 bases between them. This CDR3 comprises 14 residues. The sample comes from a study of T cell responses to AZD1222 COVID-19 vaccine. Study-wide points: Repertoires were obtained solely post-peak T cell response. Clonal diversity was possibly underestimated, and the donors were mostly white British, with more females.

Data came from immunoSEQ multiplex PCR; TCRdb stores just in-frame clones and leaves some out. This table holds some 110,000 clones, over 75% found once. The source was peripheral blood, collected on day 0 of AZD1222 vaccination. The chain carries TRBV7-9 and TRBJ2-1; D gene ambiguous. The receptor comes from an adult in good health. The CDR3 loop is CASSLLPSDNEQFF. CDR3 bases: TGTGCCAGCAGCCTCCTTCCGAGTGACAATGAGCAGTTCTTC.